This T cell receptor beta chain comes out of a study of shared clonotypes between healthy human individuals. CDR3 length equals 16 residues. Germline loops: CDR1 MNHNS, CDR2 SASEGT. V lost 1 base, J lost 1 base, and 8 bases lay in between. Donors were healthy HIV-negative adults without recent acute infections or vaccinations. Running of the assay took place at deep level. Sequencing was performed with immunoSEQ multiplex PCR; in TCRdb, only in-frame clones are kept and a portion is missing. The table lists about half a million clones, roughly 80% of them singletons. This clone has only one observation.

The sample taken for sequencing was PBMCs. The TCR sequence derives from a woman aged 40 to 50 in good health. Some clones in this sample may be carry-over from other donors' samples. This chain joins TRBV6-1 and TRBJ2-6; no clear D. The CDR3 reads CASSEVTGSGANVLTF. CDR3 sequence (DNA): TGTGCCAGCAGTGAAGTGACGGGTTCTGGGGCCAACGTCCTGACTTTC.